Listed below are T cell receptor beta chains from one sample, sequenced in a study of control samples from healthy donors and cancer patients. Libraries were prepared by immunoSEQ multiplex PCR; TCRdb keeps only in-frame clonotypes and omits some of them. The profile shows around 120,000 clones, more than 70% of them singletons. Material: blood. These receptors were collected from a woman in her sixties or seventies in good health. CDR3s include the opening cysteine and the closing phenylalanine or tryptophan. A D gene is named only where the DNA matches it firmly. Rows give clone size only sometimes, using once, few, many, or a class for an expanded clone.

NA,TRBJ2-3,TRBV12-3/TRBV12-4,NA,CASSSWTATQYF,TGTGCCAGCAGTTCATGGACAGCGACTCAGTATTTT
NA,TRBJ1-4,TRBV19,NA,CASTLGGYQWTRNEKLFF,TGTGCCAGTACCCTTGGGGGGTACCAGTGGACTCGTAATGAAAAACTGTTTTTT
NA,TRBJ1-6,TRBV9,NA,CASSVGVGFNSPLHF,TGTGCCAGCAGCGTAGGGGTAGGATTTAATTCACCCCTCCACTTT
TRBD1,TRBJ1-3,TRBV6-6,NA,CASSSDRGFFAIYF,TGTGCCAGCAGCTCGGACAGGGGATTTTTCGCCATATATTTT
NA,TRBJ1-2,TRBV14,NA,CASSQRQVGYGYTF,TGTGCCAGCAGCCAGAGGCAGGTCGGCTATGGCTACACCTTC
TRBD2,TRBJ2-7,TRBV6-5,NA,CASSYALAGGWEQYF,TGTGCCAGCAGTTATGCGCTAGCGGGGGGGTGGGAGCAGTACTTC
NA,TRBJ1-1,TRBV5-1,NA,CASSSPGRGEAFF,TGCGCCAGCAGCTCCCCCGGCCGGGGGGAAGCTTTCTTT
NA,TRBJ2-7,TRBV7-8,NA,CASSRGAGSYEQYF,TGTGCCAGCAGCCGAGGGGCGGGGAGCTACGAGCAGTACTTC
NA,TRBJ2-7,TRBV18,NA,CASSPPAREQYF,TGTGCCAGCTCACCACCTGCGCGGGAGCAGTACTTC
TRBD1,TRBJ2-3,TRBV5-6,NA,CASSLTGQGADTQYF,TGTGCCAGCAGCTTGACAGGACAGGGCGCAGATACGCAGTATTTT
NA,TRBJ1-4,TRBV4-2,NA,CASSQGQFNEKLFF,TGTGCCAGCAGCCAAGGACAGTTTAATGAAAAACTGTTTTTT
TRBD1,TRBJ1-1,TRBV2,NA,CASRGTEGTEAFF,TGTGCCAGCAGAGGGACAGAAGGCACTGAAGCTTTCTTT
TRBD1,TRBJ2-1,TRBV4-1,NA,CASSQLGQVGNEQFF,TGCGCCAGCAGCCAATTAGGACAGGTGGGGAATGAGCAGTTCTTC
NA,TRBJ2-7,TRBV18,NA,CASSPDSYSYEQYF,TGTGCCAGCTCCCCTGACAGCTACTCCTACGAGCAGTACTTC
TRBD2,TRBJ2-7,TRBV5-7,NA,CASNSGGWPYEQYF,TGTGCCAGCAACAGCGGGGGGTGGCCCTACGAGCAGTACTTC
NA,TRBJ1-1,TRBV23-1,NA,CASSHPRGILACEAFF,TGCGCCAGCAGTCACCCTCGAGGGATTTTGGCCTGTGAAGCTTTCTTT
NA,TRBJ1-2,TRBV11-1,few,CAAGGERGYTF,TGTGCCGCCGGGGGGGAAAGAGGCTACACCTTC
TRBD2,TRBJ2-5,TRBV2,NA,CASRGLTAGETQYF,TGTGCCAGCAGGGGACTAACCGCCGGGGAGACCCAGTACTTC
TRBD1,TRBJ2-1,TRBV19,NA,CASRSWGQRGNEQFF,TGTGCCAGTCGCTCCTGGGGACAGAGGGGAAATGAGCAGTTCTTC
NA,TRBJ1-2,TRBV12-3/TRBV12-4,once,CASSFRHSYGYTF,TGTGCCAGCAGTTTTCGCCACTCCTATGGCTACACCTTC
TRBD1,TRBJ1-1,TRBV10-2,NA,CASSESTGPPAFF,TGCGCCAGCAGTGAGTCGACAGGGCCCCCGGCTTTCTTT
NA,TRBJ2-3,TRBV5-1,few,CASSSQTATVSTDTQYF,TGCGCCAGCAGCTCCCAAACTGCCACCGTTAGCACAGATACGCAGTATTTT
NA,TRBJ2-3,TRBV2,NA,CASSEASAASTDTQYF,TGTGCCAGCAGTGAAGCGAGCGCGGCTAGCACAGATACGCAGTATTTT
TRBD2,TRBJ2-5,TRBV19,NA,CASSTLAGGQETQYF,TGTGCCAGTAGTACCTTAGCGGGGGGGCAAGAGACCCAGTACTTC
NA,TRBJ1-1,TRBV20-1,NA,CSAWGRGAFF,TGCAGTGCTTGGGGCCGAGGAGCTTTCTTT
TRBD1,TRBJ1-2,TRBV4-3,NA,CASSHLQGAEYGYTF,TGCGCCAGCAGCCACCTACAGGGGGCAGAGTATGGCTACACCTTC
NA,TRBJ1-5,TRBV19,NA,CASSIEGGWPQPQHF,TGTGCCAGTAGTATTGAGGGAGGGTGGCCTCAGCCCCAGCATTTT
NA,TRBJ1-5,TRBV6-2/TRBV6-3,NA,CASSRLSRNQPQHF,TGTGCCAGCAGCCGCCTTAGTCGCAATCAGCCCCAGCATTTT
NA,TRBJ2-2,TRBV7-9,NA,CASSRLGDTGELFF,TGTGCCAGCAGCCGCTTGGGTGACACCGGGGAGCTGTTTTTT
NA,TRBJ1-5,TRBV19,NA,CASSVIGNQPQHF,TGTGCCAGTAGCGTTATAGGCAATCAGCCCCAGCATTTT
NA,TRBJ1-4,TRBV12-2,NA,CASRLAWSGKNEKLFF,TGTGCAAGTCGCTTAGCTTGGTCCGGTAAGAATGAAAAACTGTTTTTT
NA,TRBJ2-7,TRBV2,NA,CASSTGVTYEQYF,TGTGCCAGTTCGACAGGAGTAACCTACGAGCAGTACTTC
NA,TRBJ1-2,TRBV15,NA,CATSRGVGPANYGYTF,TGTGCCACCAGCAGAGGTGTAGGGCCAGCTAACTATGGCTACACCTTC
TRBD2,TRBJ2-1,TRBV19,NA,CASSIRPTSGGAVEQFF,TGTGCCAGTAGTATCCGTCCGACTAGCGGGGGGGCCGTTGAGCAGTTCTTC
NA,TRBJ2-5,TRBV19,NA,CASSTVGTYLQETQYF,TGTGCCAGTAGTACTGTAGGGACGTACCTTCAAGAGACCCAGTACTTC
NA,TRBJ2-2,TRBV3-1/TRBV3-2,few,CASSQDHSWTGELFF,TGTGCCAGCAGCCAAGATCACTCATGGACCGGGGAGCTGTTTTTT
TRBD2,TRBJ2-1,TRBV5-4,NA,CASSPASGSYNEQFF,TGTGCCAGCAGCCCGGCTAGCGGCAGCTACAATGAGCAGTTCTTC
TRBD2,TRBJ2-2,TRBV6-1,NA,CASRRGGNTGELFF,TGTGCCAGCAGACGGGGGGGAAACACCGGGGAGCTGTTTTTT
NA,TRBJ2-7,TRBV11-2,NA,CASSLPGGLTYEQYF,TGTGCCAGCAGCCTACCTGGCGGCTTGACCTACGAGCAGTACTTC
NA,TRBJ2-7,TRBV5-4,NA,CASSPRGDTTYEQYF,TGTGCCAGCAGCCCCCGAGGGGACACTACCTACGAGCAGTACTTC
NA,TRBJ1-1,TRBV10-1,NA,CASRASGGTEAFF,TGCGCCAGCAGAGCGAGTGGGGGCACTGAAGCTTTCTTT
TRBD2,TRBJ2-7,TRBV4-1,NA,CASSQVGGNEQYF,TGCGCCAGCAGCCAAGTGGGGGGGAACGAGCAGTACTTC
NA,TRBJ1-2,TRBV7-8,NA,CASSLDRGWGYTF,TGTGCCAGCAGCTTAGATAGGGGATGGGGCTACACCTTC
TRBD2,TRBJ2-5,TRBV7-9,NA,CASSPRTSSETQYF,TGTGCCAGCAGCCCAAGGACTAGCTCGGAGACCCAGTACTTC
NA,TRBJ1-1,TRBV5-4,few,CASSLVGGTNTEAFF,TGTGCCAGCAGCTTGGTAGGAGGAACGAACACTGAAGCTTTCTTT